This TCR beta chain was found in a study of T cells after yellow fever vaccination. TCRdb ran MiXCR on the 5' RACE reads and lists one entry per CDR3 protein. The repertoire includes some 220,000 distinct CDR3 sequences, approximately 3% of them detected once, and roughly 3% sits in the top ten. This clonotype was seen many times. The sequencing here drew on CD4+ T cells sorted from PBMCs, taken 10 days after the yellow fever booster vaccination. This TCR came from a man between 18 and 29 years old who received the YFV17D yellow fever vaccine.

This chain's CDR3 is CATSGTGNTGELFF. As DNA, the CDR3 is TGCGCCACCTCCGGGACAGGGAACACCGGGGAGCTGTTTTTT. This sequence joins TRBV5-1 and TRBJ2-2; 8 positions match TRBD1. Trimming cost V 9 bases and J 1 base; bases outside gene matches: 5. CDR3 length: 14 residues. CDR1 SGHRS and CDR2 YFSETQ come from the germline V gene.